A selection of T cell receptor beta chains follows, all from one sample in a study of cytomegalovirus exposure and HLA in healthy donors. Some clones are missing from TCRdb's copy, which holds only in-frame ones; the method was immunoSEQ multiplex PCR. The table lists just over 60,000 clones. The sample consisted of PBMCs. All receptors come from a young man in good health and CMV-seropositive. Each CDR3 is given with its conserved first and last residue. D genes are given only for firm matches.

TGTGCCAGCGTCCGGGAGGGGAGCGGTAATTCACCCCTCCACTTT,CASVREGSGNSPLHF,TRBV2,NA,TRBJ1-6
TGTGCCAGCAGCCCCGGACAGTACCAAGAGACCCAGTACTTC,CASSPGQYQETQYF,TRBV11-2,NA,TRBJ2-5
TGTGCCAGCAATAAAGGGCAGGGGGAAAACATTCAGTACTTC,CASNKGQGENIQYF,TRBV2,TRBD1,TRBJ2-4
TGTGCCAGCAGCCAAGACTGGGCGGGAGGGACCTACGAGCAGTACTTC,CASSQDWAGGTYEQYF,TRBV4-2,TRBD2,TRBJ2-7
TGTGCCAGCAGCTTGGTCGGGACAGGACCCTACGAGCAGTACTTC,CASSLVGTGPYEQYF,TRBV5-6,TRBD1,TRBJ2-7
TGTGCCAGCAGATCCCGGACAGGGTCCGCCCGTGGCTACACCTTC,CASRSRTGSARGYTF,TRBV6-1,TRBD1,TRBJ1-2
TGTGCCAGCAGTGAATTAGCGGGGGGGCGTGAGACCCAGTACTTC,CASSELAGGRETQYF,TRBV25-1,TRBD2,TRBJ2-5
TGTGCCAGCAGCGCGCGCAGGAATCAGCCCCAGCATTTT,CASSARRNQPQHF,TRBV5-6,NA,TRBJ1-5
TGTGCCAGCAGCGTAGGGGGCCGGTCCTCGAGGGGGGAAGCTTTCTTT,CASSVGGRSSRGEAFF,TRBV9,NA,TRBJ1-1
TGTGCCAGCAGCCCCCGCCGGGCCAGGGAGGGATACTCCTACGAGCAGTACTTC,CASSPRRAREGYSYEQYF,TRBV11-3,TRBD2,TRBJ2-7
TGCAGCGTTCGAAATGCCTGGACTAGCGGGAGGGTTAGCGCCTACGAGCAGTACTTC,CSVRNAWTSGRVSAYEQYF,TRBV29-1,TRBD2,TRBJ2-7
TGTGCCAGCAGTTACTTACAGGGGGCGGGTAACTATGGCTACACCTTC,CASSYLQGAGNYGYTF,TRBV6-5,TRBD1,TRBJ1-2
TGCGCCAGCAGCTTGGGCCCGGGGGCCTACGAGCAGTACTTC,CASSLGPGAYEQYF,TRBV5-1,NA,TRBJ2-7
TGTGCCAGCAGCTCGTTAACTCCTGAGCAGTACTTC,CASSSLTPEQYF,TRBV7-9,NA,TRBJ2-7
TGTGCTAGTGGCCAACCAGGCAGGGCGTTGATAGATACGCAGTATTTT,CASGQPGRALIDTQYF,TRBV12-5,NA,TRBJ2-3
TGTGCCAGTAGCAAATCTGGGGCCAACGTCCTGACTTTC,CASSKSGANVLTF,TRBV19,NA,TRBJ2-6
TGTGCCAGCAGCGTAGTAGCCGTCGGAGGGGCAGAGACCCAGTACTTC,CASSVVAVGGAETQYF,TRBV9,NA,TRBJ2-5
TGTGCCAGCAGCGTAGGGGACAGGGGTTACGAGCAGTACTTC,CASSVGDRGYEQYF,TRBV9,TRBD1,TRBJ2-7
TGTGCCAGCAGCTCGACGGGGTCGGGCTACACCTTC,CASSSTGSGYTF,TRBV7-3,NA,TRBJ1-2
TGTGCCAGCAGCTCCCTACAGGGGGCCCTAACCGCCTACGAGCAGTACTTC,CASSSLQGALTAYEQYF,TRBV7-8,TRBD1,TRBJ2-7
TGCGCCAGCAGCCAGGGACTAGCGGGAGCAGATACGCAGTATTTT,CASSQGLAGADTQYF,TRBV4-1,TRBD2,TRBJ2-3
TGTGCCAGCACCGAGTCTTACAATGAGCAGTTCTTC,CASTESYNEQFF,TRBV7-9,NA,TRBJ2-1
TGTGCCAGTAGTCCCCGTAGAGTCTATGGCTACACCTTC,CASSPRRVYGYTF,TRBV19,NA,TRBJ1-2
TGCGCCAGCACCAAGACTAGCGGGAGCCTCAATGAGCAGTTCTTC,CASTKTSGSLNEQFF,TRBV5-1,TRBD2,TRBJ2-1
TGCAGCGCTACTAAGAGCTCCTACAATGAGCAGTTCTTC,CSATKSSYNEQFF,TRBV29-1,NA,TRBJ2-1
TGTGCCAGCAGTGAGCAGGACAACGCCTACGAGCAGTACTTC,CASSEQDNAYEQYF,TRBV6-1,NA,TRBJ2-7
TGTGCCAGCAGCCAAGTAGCCGAGTTCGGCTACACCTTC,CASSQVAEFGYTF,TRBV14,NA,TRBJ1-2
TGTGCCAGCAGCTTATGGGAGAGCACAGATACGCAGTATTTT,CASSLWESTDTQYF,TRBV7-2,NA,TRBJ2-3
TGTGCCAGCAGCTTAGTCCAGGAAGAGAACCAGTACTTC,CASSLVQEENQYF,TRBV7-9,NA,TRBJ2-5
TGCAGCGTTGCTAACAGGGGGGAAAAACTGTTTTTT,CSVANRGEKLFF,TRBV29-1,TRBD1,TRBJ1-4
TGTGCCAGCAGTGAATGGACAGGGAGAGTTGATGAGCAGTTCTTC,CASSEWTGRVDEQFF,TRBV6-1,TRBD1,TRBJ2-1
TGCGCCAGCAGCCAACTAGTACAGGGACACACTGAAGCTTTCTTT,CASSQLVQGHTEAFF,TRBV4-1,NA,TRBJ1-1
TGTGCCAGTAGTATTTCCGGACAGGGGGCTTCCTACGAGCAGTACTTC,CASSISGQGASYEQYF,TRBV19,TRBD1,TRBJ2-7
TGTGCCAGTAGTATAGGACAGGGGGCTGTCTATGGCTACACCTTC,CASSIGQGAVYGYTF,TRBV19,TRBD1,TRBJ1-2
TGCGCCAGCAGCCGCCAGGGACAGGGGATTAACGAGCAGTACTTC,CASSRQGQGINEQYF,TRBV4-1,TRBD1,TRBJ2-7
TGTGCCAGCAGCTCCTTCCCGACAGGGAGCGAGCAGTACTTC,CASSSFPTGSEQYF,TRBV13,TRBD1,TRBJ2-7
TGTGCCAGCAGCTCAGCAGGGGGCTCTGGAAACACCATATATTTT,CASSSAGGSGNTIYF,TRBV5-5,TRBD1,TRBJ1-3
TGTGCCGTAGCGGGGGCAGGCACTGAAGCTTTCTTT,CAVAGAGTEAFF,TRBV10-3,NA,TRBJ1-1
TGTGCCAGCAGCGTAGTTAGCGGGGGCCGGGATAAGCAGTATTTT,CASSVVSGGRDKQYF,TRBV9,TRBD2,TRBJ2-3
TGTGCCAGCAGCCAGGGGGGTCACAATGAGCAGTTCTTC,CASSQGGHNEQFF,TRBV9,NA,TRBJ2-1
TGTGCCAGCAGCCCCAGCGGAGGATCCTACAATGAGCAGTTCTTC,CASSPSGGSYNEQFF,TRBV9,NA,TRBJ2-1
TGCGCCAGCAGCTCGAGCAGCGGGAGGGGATCCAAAAACATTCAGTACTTC,CASSSSSGRGSKNIQYF,TRBV5-1,TRBD2,TRBJ2-4
TGTGCCAGTACCCCTGGGCACTATGGCTACACCTTC,CASTPGHYGYTF,TRBV19,NA,TRBJ1-2
TGTGCCAGCACCCGGTCTCTTAATCAGCCCCAGCATTTT,CASTRSLNQPQHF,TRBV6-5,NA,TRBJ1-5
TGTGCCAGCAGCCAGAAGCGGCTTGCAGATACGCAGTATTTT,CASSQKRLADTQYF,TRBV11-1,NA,TRBJ2-3
TGTGCCAGCAGTTACTCTACAGGGGGCACTGAAGCTTTCTTT,CASSYSTGGTEAFF,TRBV6-5,TRBD1,TRBJ1-1
TGTGCCTGGAGTGTATTAGGGGGGAACACTGAAGCTTTCTTT,CAWSVLGGNTEAFF,TRBV30,NA,TRBJ1-1
TGTGCCAGCAGCTCCCAGGGACAGTTGAACACTGAAGCTTTCTTT,CASSSQGQLNTEAFF,TRBV7-9,TRBD1,TRBJ1-1
TGTGCCAGTCAAAGAGGGCGGCTGAACACCGGGGAGCTGTTTTTT,CASQRGRLNTGELFF,TRBV19,NA,TRBJ2-2
TGTGCCAGCAGCTCTAGCGGGAGCTCCTACGAGCAGTACTTC,CASSSSGSSYEQYF,TRBV5-6,TRBD2,TRBJ2-7
TGTGCCAGCAGCGAGCTAGCGGGAGGGGACAATGAGCAGTTCTTC,CASSELAGGDNEQFF,TRBV9,TRBD2,TRBJ2-1
TGTGCCAGCAGTTACGCGGGGAATGGCTACACCTTC,CASSYAGNGYTF,TRBV6-5,NA,TRBJ1-2
TGTGCCAGCAGTAAAACCGGGACTAGCGGTACCTCCTACGAGCAGTACTTC,CASSKTGTSGTSYEQYF,TRBV27,TRBD2,TRBJ2-7
TGTGCCAGCAGTGAAGTGAGCGGGGGGGTCGGGACCCAGTACTTC,CASSEVSGGVGTQYF,TRBV6-1,TRBD2,TRBJ2-5